Listed below are T cell receptor beta chains from one sample, sequenced in a study of tissue T cells after allogeneic stem cell transplantation. The repertoire was sequenced with immunoSEQ multiplex PCR; TCRdb's copy has only in-frame clones and lacks some. The sample has about 850 clones; about half are singletons. The specimen comprised blood, sampled at autopsy. Source of these receptors: a female patient aged 40-70 years with steroid-refractory graft-versus-host disease after an allogeneic stem cell transplant. Some T cells may be supplied by the graft donor. Each CDR3 is given with its conserved first and last residue. The D gene is left open where the match is weak. Expanded clones get a size class; other rows say once, few or many, or leave the size out.

J: TRBJ1-5
D: NA
size: NA
V: TRBV6-5
DNA: TGTGCCAGCAGTTATGGGAACGAACAGCCCCAGCATTTT
CDR3: CASSYGNEQPQHF

J: TRBJ2-1
D: TRBD1
size: NA
V: TRBV6-5
DNA: TGTGCCTCAGGCCCGGGACAGTCCTACAATGAGCAGTTCTTC
CDR3: CASGPGQSYNEQFF

J: TRBJ1-2
D: NA
size: NA
V: TRBV10-3
DNA: TGTGCCATCAGGGACCGTTTTTATGGCTACACCTTC
CDR3: CAIRDRFYGYTF

J: TRBJ1-1
D: NA
size: once
V: TRBV6-6
DNA: TGTGCCAGCAGGACTGCTAACACTGAAGCTTTCTTT
CDR3: CASRTANTEAFF

J: TRBJ2-6
D: NA
size: few
V: TRBV2
DNA: TGTGCCAGCACTAGAATGGACAACGTCCTGACTTTC
CDR3: CASTRMDNVLTF

J: TRBJ1-4
D: TRBD1
size: NA
V: TRBV18
DNA: TGTGCCAGCTCACCAGACAGGGTTGAAAAACTGTTTTTT
CDR3: CASSPDRVEKLFF

J: TRBJ2-5
D: TRBD2
size: NA
V: TRBV27
DNA: TGTGCCAGCAGTTATGGGGGGGGAACAGAGACCCAGTACTTC
CDR3: CASSYGGGTETQYF

J: TRBJ2-1
D: NA
size: large
V: TRBV7-8
DNA: TGTGCCAGCAGCTTTGACCCCCGGGACTTTAGCTCCTACAATGAGCAGTTCTTC
CDR3: CASSFDPRDFSSYNEQFF

J: TRBJ1-2
D: NA
size: NA
V: TRBV18
DNA: TGTGCCAGCCGGCCCGGACAAACCTATGGCTACACCTTC
CDR3: CASRPGQTYGYTF

J: TRBJ2-5
D: TRBD2
size: once
V: TRBV10-3
DNA: TGTGCCACACGACTAGCGGGAGGTGAGACCCAGTACTTC
CDR3: CATRLAGGETQYF

J: TRBJ2-7
D: TRBD2
size: NA
V: TRBV10-2
DNA: TGCGCCACCTTAGCGGGAGACTCCTACGAGCAGTACTTC
CDR3: CATLAGDSYEQYF

J: TRBJ1-1
D: NA
size: NA
V: TRBV3-1/TRBV3-2
DNA: TGTGCCAGCAGCCCTGGGTACACTGAAGCTTTCTTT
CDR3: CASSPGYTEAFF

J: TRBJ2-2
D: NA
size: NA
V: TRBV24-1
DNA: TGTGCCACCAGTGATGTGGCAGAGCTGAACACCGGGGAGCTGTTTTTT
CDR3: CATSDVAELNTGELFF

J: TRBJ1-1
D: NA
size: NA
V: TRBV18
DNA: TGTGCCAGCTCCCCGAACAGGGTTAGCACTGAAGCTTTCTTT
CDR3: CASSPNRVSTEAFF

J: TRBJ2-3
D: NA
size: few
V: TRBV18
DNA: TGTGCCAGCTCAGTTCTAGCAACAGATACGCAGTATTTT
CDR3: CASSVLATDTQYF